These 8 T cell receptor beta chains were sequenced from one sample in a study of chemoradiotherapy in HPV16-positive cancers. This table comes from immunoSEQ multiplex PCR, and its TCRdb copy is limited to in-frame clones, with some not included. The table includes under 85,000 clones, around nine tenths detected once. Specimen: blood, collected from a patient who underwent chemoradiotherapy. These receptors were collected from a human donor with HPV-associated anogenital cancer.

The chain carries TRBV11-3 and TRBJ2-2; a weak D match, TRBD2 (5 bases). The CDR3 spans 15 residues. The germline CDR1 and CDR2 sequences are SGHNT and YENEEA. V dropped 5 bases and J dropped 6 bases, with 16 bases sitting between them. The CDR3 spells CASSRKSEGAGELFF. CDR3 DNA: TGTGCCAGCAGCCGCAAAAGTGAGGGTGCCGGGGAGCTGTTTTTT.

This rearrangement joins TRBV4-1 to TRBJ2-5, with D possibly being TRBD1 or TRBD2 (5 bases each). Trimming took off 4 bases at V and 7 bases at J, with 19 bases between the two ends. Germline V gives CDR1 MGHRA, CDR2 YSYEKL. The length of the CDR3 is 15 residues. The CDR3 DNA reads TGCGCCAGCAGCCCTTGGGACGGCGGTCGGTGGACCCAGTACTTC. Translation gives CASSPWDGGRWTQYF.

The chain is built from TRBV7-2 and TRBJ1-2; TRBD1 matches at 8 bases. This CDR3 comprises 17 residues. V gave up 2 bases and J gave up 3 bases; unmatched junction bases: 11. The germline CDR1 and CDR2 sequences are SGHTA and FQGNSA. Written as DNA, the CDR3 is TGTGCCAGCAGCTTATCCCCGGGACAGGTGGGGGACTATGGCTACACCTTC. This translates into CASSLSPGQVGDYGYTF.

The chain uses TRBV28 and TRBJ1-2; D may be TRBD1 (6 bases). The ends were cut back, 7 bases at V and 4 bases at J, with 16 bases in the middle. Germline CDR1 MDHEN, CDR2 SYDVKM. The CDR3 sequence is 14 residues long. The CDR3 nucleotides read TGTGCCAGCATCGCCGAATTACAGGGCTATGGCTACACCTTC. It is translated as CASIAELQGYGYTF.

The chain joins TRBV14 to TRBJ1-4; no definite D call. CDR1 is SGHDN, CDR2 FVKESK, per germline. The CDR3 extends over 12 amino acids. V lost 4 bases, J lost 13 bases, and 13 bases lay in between. The CDR3 region is CASSPSTQRLFF. In DNA, the CDR3 is TGTGCCAGCAGCCCTTCGACCCAGCGACTGTTTTTT.

The genes are TRBV4-1 and TRBJ2-3; 9 bases are shared with TRBD2. From germline, CDR1 is MGHRA and CDR2 YSYEKL. This CDR3 comprises 15 residues. V trimming: 1 base; J trimming: 4 bases; junction bases outside the gene matches: 3. The CDR3 sequence: CASSQGGLAPDTQYF. The CDR3 DNA sequence: TGCGCCAGCAGCCAAGGGGGACTAGCTCCAGATACGCAGTATTTT.

The V and J genes are TRBV9 and TRBJ1-4, with D unresolved. This CDR3 is built from 16 residues. V was trimmed by 0 bases and J by 0 bases, leaving 9 bases between them. CDR1 and CDR2 (germline): SGDLS, YYNGEE. In DNA form, the CDR3 reads TGTGCCAGCAGCGTAGAACCGGGTGCAACTAATGAAAAACTGTTTTTT. Protein sequence: CASSVEPGATNEKLFF. Drawing the rest from reference TRBV9 and TRBJ1-4, the complete variable domain is DSGVTQTPKHLITATGQRVTLRCSPRSGDLSVYWYQQSLDQGLQFLIQYYNGEERAKGNILERFSAQQFPDLHSELNLSSLELGDSALYFCASSVEPGATNEKLFFGSGTQLSVL.

The chain has TRBV19 and TRBJ2-5, with a weak D call TRBD1 (6 bases). The CDR3 extends over 15 amino acids. The germline V gene has CDR1 LNHDA and CDR2 SQIVND (reference sequence). Trimming cost V 5 bases and J 4 bases, with 17 bases left between them. Written as DNA, the CDR3 is TGTGCCAGTAGTTCCGACACAGGGTTGGGAGAGACCCAGTACTTC. It codes for CASSSDTGLGETQYF.